This TCR beta chain was documented in a study of T cells expressing NK-cell markers. In the study overall: Sorted CD3+CD56+NKG2C+, CD3+CD56+NKG2C- and CD3+CD56-NKG2C+ T cells supplied TCR beta repertoires. Seven HCMV-seropositive donors and one seronegative donor made up the eight sequenced donors.

TCRdb reprocessed the 5' RACE reads and reports one entry per CDR3 protein, with no DNA. The sample's table shows a few hundred thousand distinct CDR3 sequences. This CDR3 is 11 amino acids long. Sequencing was performed on blood T cells: a sorted CD56 or NKG2C T cell subset, CD4+ or CD8+ T cells, or bulk PBMC T cells (not recorded which). J is TRBJ1-1 and V is TRBV12-3 or TRBV12-4; the TCRdb call, TRBD1, lacks DNA for checking. The receptor comes from a man aged 18 to 69 in good health. The CDR3 loop is CASSRTGIAFF.